The rows below give T cell receptor beta chains drawn from one sample of a study of blood T cell repertoires in COVID-19. Repertoires were generated with immunoSEQ multiplex PCR, while TCRdb's copy carries only in-frame clones and drops some. The sample carries about 260,000 clones, 80% to 90% recorded once. The sample comprised PBMCs or T cells enriched from blood (not recorded which). These receptor sequences come from a man aged 25-40 years with acute COVID-19. CDR3s include the opening cysteine and the closing phenylalanine or tryptophan. The D gene is left open where the match is weak. Rows may omit the clone size; those that give it use once, few, many or a size class.

j_call v_call cdr3_length d_call clone_size cdr3_nt cdr3_aa
TRBJ2-3 TRBV6-4 13 TRBD2 NA TGTGCCAGCAGCGGGGGGGCCACAGATACGCAGTATTTT CASSGGATDTQYF
TRBJ1-2 TRBV7-8 13 NA NA TGTGCCAGCAGCTTTCAGGCGAACTATGGCTACACCTTC CASSFQANYGYTF
TRBJ2-2 TRBV13 17 NA NA TGTGCCAGCAGCTCCGGGACTCAATTAAGGGAGACCGGGGAGCTGTTTTTT CASSSGTQLRETGELFF
TRBJ2-3 TRBV27 12 NA few TGTGCCAGCAGTAGGGACAACAACCGGCGGTATTTT CASSRDNNRRYF
TRBJ1-2 TRBV6-4 14 TRBD1 NA TGTGCCAGCAGAGAGGCAGGGGGCATTGATGGCTACACCTTC CASREAGGIDGYTF
TRBJ2-6 TRBV6-4 15 NA many TGTGCCAGCAGTGAAAGGGGGGGAGGGGCCAACGTCCTGACTTTC CASSERGGGANVLTF
TRBJ1-6 TRBV24-1 12 NA NA TGTGCCACCAGTGATTTAGCCGGAGCCCTCCACTTT CATSDLAGALHF
TRBJ1-5 TRBV6-1 16 NA NA TGTGCCAGCAGTGAAGAGGGACATTTTAGCAATCAGCCCCAGCATTTT CASSEEGHFSNQPQHF
TRBJ1-5 TRBV28 15 TRBD1 NA TGTGCCAGCAGAGATTACAGGGGTATCAATCAGCCCCAGCATTTT CASRDYRGINQPQHF
TRBJ2-4 TRBV12-2 16 NA NA TGTGCAAGTCGCTCCCCCCCAGAGGGCGGGAAAAACATTCAGTACTTC CASRSPPEGGKNIQYF
TRBJ2-3 TRBV7-8 13 NA NA TGTGCCAGCAGCTCACAGGGCGCAGATACGCAGTATTTT CASSSQGADTQYF
TRBJ1-2 TRBV9 17 TRBD1 NA TGTGCCAGCAGCCAAGGACGACGGGCAGGGGGCATAGTTGGCTACACCTTC CASSQGRRAGGIVGYTF
TRBJ1-2 TRBV13 12 NA once TGTGCCAGCAGCCTGTACAGGGATGGCTACACCTTC CASSLYRDGYTF
TRBJ2-5 TRBV7-2 14 TRBD1 once TGTGCCAGCAGCCTGGACAGGGGGAAGCGTAACCAGTACTTC CASSLDRGKRNQYF
TRBJ2-1 TRBV5-1 13 NA once TGCGCCAGCAGCATGGACGGTCTCAATGAGCAGTTCTTC CASSMDGLNEQFF
TRBJ1-1 TRBV29-1 13 NA NA TGCAGCGTTGAGTTGATGGGGGAGGTTGAAGCTTTCTTT CSVELMGEVEAFF
TRBJ1-6 TRBV16 16 TRBD1 NA TGTGCCAGCAGCCGCGTGGGAGACAGGGGGCGATCACCCCTCCACTTT CASSRVGDRGRSPLHF
TRBJ1-1 TRBV29-1 14 TRBD1 NA TGCAGCGTGATCTCCACAGGGGTATATACTGAAGCTTTCTTT CSVISTGVYTEAFF
TRBJ2-2 TRBV28 16 TRBD1 few TGTGCCAGCAGTTTACCCCGGGACAGCCTCACCGGGGAGCTGTTTTTT CASSLPRDSLTGELFF
TRBJ1-1 TRBV7-2 13 NA NA TGTGCCAGCAGCTTAGTAGCCTCGGGGGAAGCTTTCTTT CASSLVASGEAFF